Listed below are T cell receptor beta chains from one sample, sequenced in a study of a mutant IDH1 vaccine in newly diagnosed glioma. Profiling relied on immunoSEQ multiplex PCR, and the TCRdb table lists in-frame clones only, not all of them. The data contain 95,000 to 100,000 clones, 70% to 90% of them singletons. This sample comprised PBMCs, obtained from a glioma patient treated with radiotherapy, temozolomide or both. The receptors were sampled from a woman between 50 and 59 years old with glioma. The conserved cysteine and the conserved F or W are not part of the CDR3 here.

>13|TRBJ2-3|TRBV7-8
ASSHLAGGGDTQY
>14|TRBJ1-2|TRBV4-1
ASSQDEGGVNYGYT
>15|TRBJ2-3|TRBV4-1
ASSRVVGLTGTDTQY
>11|TRBJ1-1|TRBV5-8
ASSLGGPTEAF
>13|TRBJ2-7|TRBV28
ASSPRGHPPYEQY
>18|TRBJ2-1|TRBV28
ASSLPPTSGSRFSYNEQF
>13|TRBJ2-5|TRBV7-3
ASSWIPGPQETQY
>9|TRBJ1-2|TRBV28
ASSLRGGYT
>9|TRBJ2-3|TRBV27
ASSSPVAQY
>13|TRBJ2-4|TRBV5-4
ASSPGLAVKNIQY
>12|TRBJ1-4|TRBV25-1
ASSEGQGIEKLF
>14|TRBJ2-3|TRBV5-6
ASSFYRTGTTDTQY
>15|TRBJ2-7|TRBV7-2
ASSFSFSGRGTYEQY
>15|TRBJ2-1|TRBV9
ASSVVPSGNSYNEQF
>11|TRBJ1-3|TRBV5-1
ASSFGGGNTIY
>13|TRBJ2-6|TRBV5-6
ASSLGAGGANVLT
>16|TRBJ1-5|TRBV5-8
ASSLLGGQGPFNQPQH
>11|TRBJ2-7|TRBV27
ASSLSVAYEQY
>12|TRBJ1-5|TRBV19
ASSILGGNQPQH
>14|TRBJ2-1|TRBV28
ATVRVPGHLDDEQF
>12|NA|TRBV30
AWRIKGPTYEQY
>12|TRBJ2-1|TRBV28
ASSFGGLYNEQF
>14|TRBJ2-3|TRBV4-2
ASSQEASSVTDTQY
>16|TRBJ1-5|TRBV28
ASRTTGGVGLVGQPQH
>12|TRBJ1-5|TRBV30
AWSLGQGNQPQH
>17|TRBJ2-7|TRBV6-4
ASRTAGTSGRGITYEQY
>11|TRBJ1-1|TRBV6-5
ASSQQGITEAF
>10|TRBJ2-3|TRBV10-3
ASRPSTDTQY
>12|TRBJ2-2|TRBV5-5
ASSLDANTGELF
>13|TRBJ1-2|TRBV11-2
ASSLLSLRNYGYT
>13|TRBJ2-2|TRBV5-1
ASKDRGGNTGELF
>12|TRBJ2-5|TRBV7-3
ASSTRLVQETQY
>14|TRBJ2-3|TRBV27
ASHGPTGGITDTQY
>14|TRBJ1-6|TRBV5-1
ASSLASGTGDSPLH
>13|TRBJ2-1|TRBV5-4
ASSLGLAKMNEQF
>12|TRBJ2-1|TRBV7-3
ASSSGLANHEQF
>14|TRBJ1-3|TRBV4-1
ASSQGRSSSGNTIY
>12|TRBJ2-7|TRBV7-9
ASSSGTGFYEQY
>11|TRBJ2-7|TRBV25-1
ASTEGGVGEQY
>12|TRBJ2-1|TRBV5-1
ASSLGQGYNEQF
>12|TRBJ2-7|TRBV10-3
AIRGQGFVYEQY
>12|TRBJ1-1|TRBV28
ASRPGGDRATAF
>16|TRBJ1-3|TRBV11-2
ASSPLPGYRESGNTIY
>14|TRBJ2-1|TRBV7-9
ASSSSGRGSYNEQF
>15|TRBJ2-1|TRBV13
ASSARLVLGAYNEQF
>14|TRBJ1-5|TRBV28
ASSSPMGGVNQPQH
>13|TRBJ2-7|TRBV7-9
ASSTGPLPTYEQY
>14|TRBJ2-7|TRBV4-2
ASSQAAGQGSYEQY
>14|TRBJ1-1|TRBV10-3
AITSDRDRGDTEAF
>13|TRBJ2-2|TRBV7-8
ASRPGPLNTGELF
>9|TRBJ2-5|TRBV18
ASSPGVAQY
>14|TRBJ2-5|TRBV10-1
ASSPYSGTGQETQY
>11|TRBJ2-7|TRBV10-3
AIGEPGHRAQY
>11|TRBJ2-7|TRBV7-3
ASSLGHLGEQY
>12|TRBJ2-1|TRBV19
ASSMREGSNEQF
>14|TRBJ2-7|TRBV5-6
ASSWTYGGSSYEQY
>17|TRBJ2-1|TRBV27
ASSPRTSGRVRVWNEQF
>10|TRBJ1-2|TRBV29-1
SVAGTEYGYT
>12|TRBJ1-5|TRBV18
ASSPPPGNQPQH
>11|TRBJ2-7|TRBV6-1
ASSSSGALEQY